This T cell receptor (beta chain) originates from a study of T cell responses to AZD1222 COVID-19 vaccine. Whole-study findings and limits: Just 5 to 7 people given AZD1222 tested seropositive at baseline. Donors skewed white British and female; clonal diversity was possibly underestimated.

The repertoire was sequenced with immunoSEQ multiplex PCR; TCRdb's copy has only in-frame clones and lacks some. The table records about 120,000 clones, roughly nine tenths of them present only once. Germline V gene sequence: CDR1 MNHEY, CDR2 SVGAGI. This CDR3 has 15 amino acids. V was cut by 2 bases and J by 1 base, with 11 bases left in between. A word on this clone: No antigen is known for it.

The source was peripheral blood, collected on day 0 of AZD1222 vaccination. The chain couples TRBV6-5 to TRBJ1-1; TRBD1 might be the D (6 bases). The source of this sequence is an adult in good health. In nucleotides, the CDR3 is TGTGCCAGCAGTTACGTGTCAGGGGCGAACACTGAAGCTTTCTTT. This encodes CASSYVSGANTEAFF.